The clone carrying this T cell receptor (beta chain) is termed medium-sized. Its specificity is not known. This entry comes from a study of vaccination and CD4 T cells after COVID-19. The wider study: The cells were exposed to overlapping spike peptides originating from SARS-CoV-2, HCoV-NL63, HCoV-OC43 and HCoV-229E for stimulation. Some control cultures received a CEFX pool, which served as the positive control. Others received an HIV-1 Nef pool or no peptide.

The Oncomine TCR Beta short-read assay sequenced DNA from cultured CD4+ T cells. TCRdb reprocessed the PCR reads via MiXCR and lists one record per CDR3 protein. There are around 8,300 distinct CDR3 sequences in the sample; over 45% occur only once, and approximately 21% lies in the top ten. Study findings and constraints: The median number of SARS-CoV-2-reactive clonotypes increased from roughly 21 to 40, a change that did not reach significance. In convalescent patients, 304 of 307 vaccine-specific clones were mono-reactive for SARS-CoV-2 spike.

Sample treatment: approximately nine-day PBMC culture with coronavirus spike peptide pools or control peptides (ViraFEST assay). CDR1 SGHKS and CDR2 YYEKEE come from the germline V gene (reference sequence). The CDR3 is 13 residues long. Trimming took 0 bases from V and 7 from J, leaving 10 bases between them. Specimen: CD4+ T cells from blood, cultured in vitro. V is TRBV5-5 and J is TRBJ1-2; D perhaps matches TRBD1 (6 bases). The sequence derives from a human donor who had recovered from COVID-19. CDR3 DNA sequence: TGTGCCAGCAGCTTGGCAGGGGCTCTTGGCTACACCTTC. Its translation is CASSLAGALGYTF.